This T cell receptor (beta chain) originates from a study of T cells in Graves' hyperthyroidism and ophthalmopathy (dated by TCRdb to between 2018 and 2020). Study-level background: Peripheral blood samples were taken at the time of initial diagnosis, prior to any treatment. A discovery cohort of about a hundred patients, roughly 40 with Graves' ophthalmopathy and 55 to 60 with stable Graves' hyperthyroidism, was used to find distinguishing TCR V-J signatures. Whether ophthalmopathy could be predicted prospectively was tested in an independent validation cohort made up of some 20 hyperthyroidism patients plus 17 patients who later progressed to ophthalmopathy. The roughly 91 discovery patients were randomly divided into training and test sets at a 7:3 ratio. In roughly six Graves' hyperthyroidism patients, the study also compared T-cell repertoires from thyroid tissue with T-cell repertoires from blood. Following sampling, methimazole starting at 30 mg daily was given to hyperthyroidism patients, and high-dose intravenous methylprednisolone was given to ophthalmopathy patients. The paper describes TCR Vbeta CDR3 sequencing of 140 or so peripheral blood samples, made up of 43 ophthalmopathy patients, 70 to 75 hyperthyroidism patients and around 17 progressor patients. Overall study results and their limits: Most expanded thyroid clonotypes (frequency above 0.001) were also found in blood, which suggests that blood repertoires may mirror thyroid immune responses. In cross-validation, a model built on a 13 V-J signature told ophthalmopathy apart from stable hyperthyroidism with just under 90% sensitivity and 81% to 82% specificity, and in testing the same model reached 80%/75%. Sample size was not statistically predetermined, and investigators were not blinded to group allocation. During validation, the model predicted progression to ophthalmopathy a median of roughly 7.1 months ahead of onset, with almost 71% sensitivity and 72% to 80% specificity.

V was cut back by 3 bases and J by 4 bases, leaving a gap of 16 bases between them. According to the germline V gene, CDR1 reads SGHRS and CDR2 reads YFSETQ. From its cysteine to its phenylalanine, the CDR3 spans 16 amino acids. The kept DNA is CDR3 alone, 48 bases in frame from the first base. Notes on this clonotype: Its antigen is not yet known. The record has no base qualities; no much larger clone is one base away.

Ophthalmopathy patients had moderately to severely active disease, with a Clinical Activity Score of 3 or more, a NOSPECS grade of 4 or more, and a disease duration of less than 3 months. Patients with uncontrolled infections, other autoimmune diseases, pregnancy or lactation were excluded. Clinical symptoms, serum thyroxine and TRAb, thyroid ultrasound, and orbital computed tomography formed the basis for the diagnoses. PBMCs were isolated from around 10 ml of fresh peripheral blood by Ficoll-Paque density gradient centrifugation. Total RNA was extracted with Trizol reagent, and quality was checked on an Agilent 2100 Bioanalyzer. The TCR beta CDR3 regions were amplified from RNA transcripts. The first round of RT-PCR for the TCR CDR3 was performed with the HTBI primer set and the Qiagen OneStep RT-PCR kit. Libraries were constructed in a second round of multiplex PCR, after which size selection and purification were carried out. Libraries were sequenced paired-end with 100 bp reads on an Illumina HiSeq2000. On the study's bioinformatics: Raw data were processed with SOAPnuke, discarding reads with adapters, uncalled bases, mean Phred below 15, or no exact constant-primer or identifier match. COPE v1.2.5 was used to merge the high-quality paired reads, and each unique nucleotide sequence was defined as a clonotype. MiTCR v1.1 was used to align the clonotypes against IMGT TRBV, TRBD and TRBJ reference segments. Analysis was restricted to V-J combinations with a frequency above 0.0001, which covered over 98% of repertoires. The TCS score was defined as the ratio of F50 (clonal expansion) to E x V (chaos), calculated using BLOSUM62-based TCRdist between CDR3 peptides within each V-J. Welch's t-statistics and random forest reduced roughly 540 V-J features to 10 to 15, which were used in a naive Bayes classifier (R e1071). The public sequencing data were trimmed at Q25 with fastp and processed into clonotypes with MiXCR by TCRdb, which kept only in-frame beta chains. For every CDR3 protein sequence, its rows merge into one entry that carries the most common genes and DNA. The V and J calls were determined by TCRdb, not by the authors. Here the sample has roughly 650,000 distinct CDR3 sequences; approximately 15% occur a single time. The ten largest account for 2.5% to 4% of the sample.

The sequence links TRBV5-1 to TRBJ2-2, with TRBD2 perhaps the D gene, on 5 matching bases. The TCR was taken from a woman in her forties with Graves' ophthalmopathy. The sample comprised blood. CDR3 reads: CASSSGAVSLTGELFF. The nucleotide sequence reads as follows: TGCGCCAGCAGCTCCGGAGCGGTGTCCCTCACCGGGGAGCTGTTTTTT. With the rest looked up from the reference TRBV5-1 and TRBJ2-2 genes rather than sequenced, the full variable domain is KAGVTQTPRYLIKTRGQQVTLSCSPISGHRSVSWYQQTPGQGLQFLFEYFSETQRNKGNFPGRFSGRQFSNSRSEMNVSTLELGDSALYLCASSSGAVSLTGELFFGEGSRLTVL.